These 9 T cell receptor beta chains came from one sample sequenced in a study of blood T cell repertoires in COVID-19. Data came from immunoSEQ multiplex PCR; TCRdb stores just in-frame clones and leaves some out. The sample has 150,000 or so clones, around 86% seen once. The sample was peripheral blood. These receptor sequences come from a man between 65 and 80 years old who had recovered from COVID-19.

The chain is built from TRBV10-2 and TRBJ1-2; D call uncertain. Trimming cost V 7 bases and J 3 bases, with 27 bases left between them. Germline-derived CDR1 and CDR2 are WSHSY and SAAADI. This CDR3 has 18 residues. The CDR3 reads CASNSINPRRSVDYGYTF. The CDR3 bases are TGCGCCAGCAATTCAATCAACCCCCGGAGGAGTGTGGACTATGGCTACACCTTC.

The V and J genes are TRBV2 and TRBJ2-7; D is possibly TRBD2 (5 bases). CDR1 and CDR2 (germline): SNHLY, FYNNEI. The V and J ends lost 7 bases and 3 bases respectively, with 16 bases between them. This CDR3 spans 14 amino acids. DNA for the CDR3: TGTGCCAGCAATCCCTCTAGCCGCCGCTACGAGCAGTACTTC. Protein sequence: CASNPSSRRYEQYF.

This CDR3 is CASSQSPGQGFPNTEAFF. The CDR3 coding sequence is TGCGCCAGCAGCCAGAGTCCGGGACAGGGGTTCCCGAACACTGAAGCTTTCTTT. V is TRBV4-1 and J is TRBJ1-1; 10 positions agree with TRBD1. Trimming removed 3 bases from V and 1 base from J; junction bases left unmatched: 11. CDR1 and CDR2 from the germline V gene are MGHRA and YSYEKL. This CDR3 contains 18 residues.

The chain combines TRBV2 with TRBJ2-3; 12 bases match TRBD2. CDR1 SNHLY and CDR2 FYNNEI come from the germline V gene. V shed 7 bases and J 0 bases; nucleotides not matched to a gene: 14. The CDR3 spans 19 residues. The CDR3 region is CASMGPASGRGTSTDTQYF. The CDR3, as DNA: TGTGCCAGCATGGGTCCGGCTAGCGGGAGGGGTACTAGCACAGATACGCAGTATTTT.

This clone was observed a single time. The chain joins TRBV5-1 to TRBJ2-5, with D unclear. Per germline, CDR1 SGHRS and CDR2 YFSETQ. CDR3 length: 15 amino acids. V gave up 3 bases and J gave up 1 base, with 13 bases separating them. The DNA for the CDR3 is TGCGCCAGCAGCTATACCGACAAGGTCCAAGAGACCCAGTACTTC. It specifies CASSYTDKVQETQYF. Using reference TRBV5-1 and TRBJ2-5 for the parts outside the CDR3, the full variable domain is KAGVTQTPRYLIKTRGQQVTLSCSPISGHRSVSWYQQTPGQGLQFLFEYFSETQRNKGNFPGRFSGRQFSNSRSEMNVSTLELGDSALYLCASSYTDKVQETQYFGPGTRLLVL.

This clone was picked up one time. The chain joins TRBV7-2 to TRBJ1-2; TRBD1 matches 8 bases. Germline V lookup: CDR1 SGHTA, CDR2 FQGNSA. This CDR3 has 15 residues. V lost 1 base and J lost 8; bases outside the gene matches: 9. As DNA, the CDR3 is TGTGCCAGCAGCTTAGGGCCCCCCCCAGGGGGCGGCTACACCTTC. Its protein is CASSLGPPPGGGYTF.

This clone appeared once. This sequence joins TRBV5-4 and TRBJ2-1; 9 bases align to TRBD2. The J segment lost 3 bases and the V segment lost 3 bases, leaving 16 bases of the junction unmatched. This CDR3 has 19 residues. Looked up from germline, CDR1 is SGHNT and CDR2 is YYREEE (reference sequence). Written as DNA, the CDR3 is TGTGCCAGCAGCTCCCGAGGGCGGGAGGGAGTAGGAAGCTACAATGAGCAGTTCTTC. Amino acid sequence: CASSSRGREGVGSYNEQFF.

This clone was found once. The J gene is TRBJ1-4, the V gene TRBV5-4; 9 bases fit TRBD1. In germline, CDR1 is SGHNT, CDR2 YYREEE (reference sequence). The CDR3 has 14 amino acids. The V gene end was trimmed by 0 bases and the J gene end by 10 bases; junction bases not matched to a gene: 4. CDR3 sequence: CASSLGGQGGKLFF. In nucleotides, the CDR3 is TGTGCCAGCAGCTTGGGGGGACAGGGAGGAAAACTGTTTTTT.

V and J are TRBV6-6 and TRBJ2-7; maybe TRBD1 (6 bases). The germline V gene encodes CDR1 MNHNY and CDR2 SVGAGI (reference sequence). CDR3 length: 14 amino acids. Trimming cost V 5 bases and J 2 bases, with 13 bases left between them. CDR3 protein: CASSPGQQPYEQYF. The CDR3 DNA follows: TGTGCCAGCAGTCCAGGACAGCAACCCTACGAGCAGTACTTC.